The entry below describes one T cell receptor beta chain. Method: immunoSEQ multiplex PCR; TCRdb's copy keeps in-frame clones and lacks some. The table has around 140,000 clones, around four fifths seen once. This specimen belongs to a study of blood T cell repertoires in COVID-19. Those enrolled, adults aged 18 to 89 years, came from under 25 US areas. V lost 4 bases and J lost 14; bases outside the gene matches: 14. Germline CDR1 MNHEY, CDR2 SVGAGI. CDR3 length: 15 amino acids. This chain links TRBV6-5 with TRBJ1-6; 7 nucleotides line up with TRBD1. This TCR derives from a man between 40 and 49 years old with acute COVID-19. Sequenced: PBMCs or T cells enriched from blood (not recorded which). In nucleotides, the CDR3 is TGTGCCAGCAGTTCTCCGGGACAGCCTCCAGAGGCCCTCCACTTT. Amino acid sequence: CASSSPGQPPEALHF.